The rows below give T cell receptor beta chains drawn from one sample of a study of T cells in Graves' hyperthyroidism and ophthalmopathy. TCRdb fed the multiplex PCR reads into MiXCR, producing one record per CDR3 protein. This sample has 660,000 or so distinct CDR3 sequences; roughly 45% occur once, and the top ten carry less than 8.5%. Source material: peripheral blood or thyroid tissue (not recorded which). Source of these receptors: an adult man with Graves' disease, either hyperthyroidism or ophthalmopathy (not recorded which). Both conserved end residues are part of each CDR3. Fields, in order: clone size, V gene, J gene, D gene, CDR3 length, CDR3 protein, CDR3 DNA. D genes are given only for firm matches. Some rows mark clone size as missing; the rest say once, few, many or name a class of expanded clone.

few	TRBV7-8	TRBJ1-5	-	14	CASSLASGNQPQHF	TGTGCCAGCAGCTTAGCGTCTGGCAATCAGCCCCAGCATTTT
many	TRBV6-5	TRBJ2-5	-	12	CASMRGGETQYF	TGTGCCAGCATGAGGGGGGGGGAGACCCAGTACTTC
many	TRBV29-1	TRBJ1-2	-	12	CSVLTANYGYTF	TGCAGCGTTCTGACAGCTAACTATGGCTACACCTTC
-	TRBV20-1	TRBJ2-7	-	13	CSAAGGPTYEQYF	TGCAGTGCCGCCGGGGGGCCAACCTACGAGCAGTACTTC
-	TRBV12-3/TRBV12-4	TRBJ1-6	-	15	CASTTTGTESSPLHF	TGTGCCAGCACCACAACCGGGACTGAGAGTTCACCCCTCCACTTT
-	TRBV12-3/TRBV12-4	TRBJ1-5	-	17	CASSYGAGRLGNQPQHF	TGTGCCAGCAGTTACGGGGCAGGGAGATTGGGCAATCAGCCCCAGCATTTT
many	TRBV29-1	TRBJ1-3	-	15	CSVQQERSSGNTIYF	TGCAGCGTCCAACAGGAGAGAAGCTCTGGAAACACCATATATTTT
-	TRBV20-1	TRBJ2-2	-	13	CSATEQGTGELFF	TGCAGTGCTACGGAACAGGGAACTGGGGAGCTGTTTTTT
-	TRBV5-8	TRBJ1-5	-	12	CASSRGVQPQHF	TGTGCGAGCTCCCGGGGGGTTCAGCCCCAGCATTTT
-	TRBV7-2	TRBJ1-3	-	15	CASSVEGSYGNTIYF	TGTGCCAGCAGCGTTGAAGGGTCCTATGGAAACACCATATATTTT
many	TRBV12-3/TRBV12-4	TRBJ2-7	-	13	CASSFSYRNEQYF	TGTGCCAGCAGTTTCAGCTACAGGAACGAGCAGTACTTC
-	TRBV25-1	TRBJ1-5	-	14	CASLGTENYQPQHF	TGTGCCAGCTTGGGTACCGAGAACTATCAGCCCCAGCATTTT
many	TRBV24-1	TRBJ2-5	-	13	CATQRDSQETQYF	TGTGCCACCCAGCGAGACTCACAAGAGACCCAGTACTTC
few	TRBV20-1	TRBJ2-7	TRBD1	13	CSARGRGLRKQYF	TGCAGTGCTAGGGGCAGGGGGCTTAGAAAGCAGTACTTC
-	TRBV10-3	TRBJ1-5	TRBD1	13	CAISRTGERTQHF	TGTGCCATCAGCCGGACAGGGGAACGGACCCAGCATTTT
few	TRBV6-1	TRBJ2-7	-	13	CASSDQGQYEQYF	TGTGCCAGCAGTGATCAGGGGCAGTACGAGCAGTACTTC
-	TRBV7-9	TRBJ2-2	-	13	CASSFPYTGELFF	TGTGCCAGCAGCTTCCCTTACACCGGGGAGCTGTTTTTT
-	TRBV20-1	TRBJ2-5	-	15	CSAPPQGHLQETQYF	TGCAGTGCCCCACCCCAGGGACATCTTCAAGAGACCCAGTACTTC
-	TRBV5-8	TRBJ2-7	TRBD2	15	CASSLLREGLGEQYF	TGTGCCAGCAGCTTGTTACGGGAGGGCCTCGGCGAGCAGTACTTC
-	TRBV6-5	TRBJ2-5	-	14	CASHHSGEQETQYF	TGTGCCAGCCACCATTCCGGAGAACAAGAGACCCAGTACTTC
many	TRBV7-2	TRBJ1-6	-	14	CASSIEDRNSPLHF	TGTGCCAGCAGCATAGAAGACAGGAATTCACCCCTCCACTTT
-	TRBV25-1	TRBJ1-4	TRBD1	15	CASSTSRTGNEKLFF	TGTGCCAGCAGCACCTCCAGGACAGGGAATGAAAAACTGTTTTTT
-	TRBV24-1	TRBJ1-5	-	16	CATSDPAVEDNQPQHF	TGTGCCACCAGTGATCCTGCAGTAGAAGACAATCAGCCCCAGCATTTT
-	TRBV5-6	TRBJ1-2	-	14	CASSPAGGDYGYTF	TGTGCCAGCAGCCCGGCTGGGGGGGACTATGGCTACACCTTC
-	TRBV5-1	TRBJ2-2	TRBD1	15	CASSPGQINTGELFF	TGCGCCAGCAGCCCGGGACAGATAAACACCGGGGAGCTGTTTTTT
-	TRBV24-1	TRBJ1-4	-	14	CATSDGTSNEKLFF	TGTGCCACCAGTGACGGAACCAGTAATGAAAAACTGTTTTTT
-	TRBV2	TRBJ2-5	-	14	CASSSLTTQETQYF	TGTGCCAGCAGTTCACTCACCACCCAAGAGACCCAGTACTTC
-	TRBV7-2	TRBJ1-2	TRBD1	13	CASSTYRGLGYTF	TGTGCCAGCAGCACTTACAGGGGGCTCGGCTACACCTTC
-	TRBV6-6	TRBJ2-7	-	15	CASRRDRLSSYEQYF	TGTGCCAGCAGGCGGGACCGCCTTAGCTCCTACGAGCAGTACTTC
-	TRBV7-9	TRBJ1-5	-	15	CASSLGPRGNQPQHF	TGTGCCAGCAGCTTGGGGCCCAGGGGAAATCAGCCCCAGCATTTT
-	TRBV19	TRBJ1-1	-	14	CASSTQTGNTEAFF	TGTGCCAGTAGTACCCAAACAGGGAACACTGAAGCTTTCTTT
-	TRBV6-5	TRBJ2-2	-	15	CASSYASANTGELFF	TGTGCCAGCAGTTACGCCAGCGCTAACACCGGGGAGCTGTTTTTT
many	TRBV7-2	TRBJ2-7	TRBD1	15	CASSIGAGGVNEQYF	TGTGCCAGCAGCATCGGGGCAGGGGGCGTCAACGAGCAGTACTTC
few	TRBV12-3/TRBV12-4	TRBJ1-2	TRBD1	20	CASSLQGTGTGIRPIYGYTF	TGTGCCAGCAGCCTGCAAGGAACCGGGACAGGGATACGGCCTATCTACGGCTACACCTTC
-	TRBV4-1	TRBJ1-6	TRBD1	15	CASSQVSGGVSPLHF	TGCGCCAGCAGCCAAGTTTCAGGGGGCGTCTCACCCCTCCACTTT
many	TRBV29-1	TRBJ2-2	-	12	CSVGHPTGELFF	TGCAGCGTTGGACATCCCACCGGGGAGCTGTTTTTT
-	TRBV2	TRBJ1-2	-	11	CASSEIRGYTF	TGTGCCAGCAGTGAAATAAGGGGCTACACCTTC
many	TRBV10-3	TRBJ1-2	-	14	CAISEKEESMGYTF	TGTGCCATCAGTGAGAAAGAGGAGTCTATGGGCTACACCTTC
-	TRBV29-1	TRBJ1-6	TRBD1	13	CSVRTGVGSPLHF	TGCAGCGTCCGGACAGGGGTGGGTTCACCCCTCCACTTT
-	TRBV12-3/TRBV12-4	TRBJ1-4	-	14	CASSLRGRDEKLFF	TGTGCCAGCAGTTTAAGGGGTCGGGATGAAAAACTGTTTTTT
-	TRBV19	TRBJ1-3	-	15	CASMPQGRSGNTIYF	TGTGCCAGTATGCCCCAGGGACGCTCTGGAAACACCATATATTTT